This T cell receptor (beta chain) comes out of a study of blood T cells in healthy people across ages. On the study more broadly: T cells yielded about one barcoded beta molecule per two cells through template switching.

A second roughly 6 to 12 cycle PCR used barcoded and J-beta primers. A 12-random-nucleotide template-switch adaptor tagged each cDNA molecule. From the 5' RACE reads, TCRdb called clonotypes with MiXCR, one entry per CDR3 protein. The sample has 1.5 million to 2 million distinct CDR3 sequences, about 30% seen once. Drawn from each donor were 9 to 10 milliliters of peripheral blood. Every sample gave at least 6 micrograms of total RNA when it was extracted. The sequence came from a woman aged 25 to 39 in good health. Material: blood.

This chain's CDR3 is CASSFPNLGGTEAFF. The CDR3 DNA follows: TGTGCCAGCAGTTTCCCAAACCTAGGCGGCACTGAAGCTTTCTTT. The chain uses TRBV28 and TRBJ1-1; D not resolved. The germline V gene has CDR1 MDHEN and CDR2 SYDVKM. The ends were cut back, 3 bases at V and 4 bases at J, with 15 bases in the middle. The CDR3 sequence is 15 residues long.